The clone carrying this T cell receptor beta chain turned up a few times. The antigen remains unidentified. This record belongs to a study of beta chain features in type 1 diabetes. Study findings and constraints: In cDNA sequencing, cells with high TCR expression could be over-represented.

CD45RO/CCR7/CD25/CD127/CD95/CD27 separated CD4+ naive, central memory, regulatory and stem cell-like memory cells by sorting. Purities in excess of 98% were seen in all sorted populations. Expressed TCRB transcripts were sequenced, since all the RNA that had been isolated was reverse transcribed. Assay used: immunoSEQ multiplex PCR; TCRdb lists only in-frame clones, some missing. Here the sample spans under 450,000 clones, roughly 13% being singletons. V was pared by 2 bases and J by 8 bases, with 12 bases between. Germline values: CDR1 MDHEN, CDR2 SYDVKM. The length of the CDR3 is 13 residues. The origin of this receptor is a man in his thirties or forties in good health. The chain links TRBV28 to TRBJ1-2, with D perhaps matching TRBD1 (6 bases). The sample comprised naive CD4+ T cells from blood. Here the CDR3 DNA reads TGTGCCAGCAGTTTACGCGGGGGCGGAGGCTACACCTTC. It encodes CASSLRGGGGYTF.